What follows are 16 T cell receptor beta chains derived from one specimen sequenced in a study of T cell clonality in common variable immunodeficiency (dated by TCRdb to between 2014 and 2016). Libraries were made using the immunoSEQ multiplex PCR assay. Drawn from immuneACCESS, this table holds only the in-frame rearrangements with V and J called that TCRdb kept. Clones are partly lost; checked studies trace under half to an unresolved V gene and leave the rest unexplained. The table shows around 29,000 clones here, with no singletons. Of the sample, approximately 4.7% falls within the top ten clones. The sequenced sample consisted of peripheral blood mononuclear cells. These receptors originate from a person aged 18 to 70 in good health.

With regard to this clone: The observed sequence ends 3 residues before the CDR3 terminus, with the missing tail filled in from the germline J gene. V and J are TRBV5-6 and TRBJ2-3, with 9 nucleotides matching TRBD2. The CDR3 has 13 residues. The germline V gene encodes CDR1 SGHDT and CDR2 YYEEEE. The CDR3 sequence is CASSFVAGETQYF. CDR3 DNA (partial): TGTGCCAGCAGCTTTGTAGCGGGAGAGACG.

Turning to this clone: The observed sequence ends 3 residues before the CDR3 terminus, with the missing tail filled in from the germline J gene. This chain links TRBV5-5 with TRBJ1-2; the D gene is possibly TRBD1 (6 bases). The CDR3 is 13 residues long. CDR1 and CDR2 (germline): SGHKS, YYEKEE (reference sequence). CDR3 region: CASRVEQGYGYTF. CDR3 DNA (partial): TGTGCCAGCAGGGTGGAACAGGGTTACGGC.

This clone was counted between two and nine times. At one boundary the junction diverges from the germline segment, which might be a read error. The read ends 3 residues before the CDR3 terminus; that terminus is restored from the germline J gene. The sample has other DNA sequences that encode this CDR3 too. The rearrangement links TRBV7-6 to TRBJ1-3, with 7 bases aligning to TRBD1. The germline V gene has CDR1 SGHVS and CDR2 FNYEAQ. The CDR3 consists of 16 residues. Incomplete CDR3 DNA: TGTACCAGCAGCCAGGGGGACAGCCATGCTGGAAACACA. As protein: CTSSQGDSHAGNT. The entire CDR3 protein is CTSSQGDSHAGNTIYF.

This clone was observed at least ten times. The read gets to within 3 residues of the CDR3 end, and the germline J gene fills in the rest. The V call is TRBV6-1, the J call TRBJ1-1, with TRBD1 matching 8 bases. Looked up from germline, CDR1 is MNHNS and CDR2 is SASEGT. CDR3 length: 14 residues. V lost 3 bases, J lost 3 bases, and 3 bases stayed unmatched. Here the CDR3 reads CASSDNRGYTEAFF. The part of the CDR3 DNA that was read is TGTGCCAGCAGTGATAACAGGGGGTACACTGAA.

This clone showed up many times. The CDR3 is cut off 3 residues early in the read; its end comes from the germline J gene. The chain has TRBV10-1 and TRBJ1-4; 9 bases align to TRBD1. The V gene's germline CDR1 is WNHNN and CDR2 SYGVQD (reference sequence). The junction had 3 bases not matched to a gene; V was cut back by 2 bases and J by 5 bases. The length of the CDR3 is 15 residues. The CDR3 loop reads CASSENGQGNEKLFF. The covered CDR3 bases are TGCGCCAGCAGTGAGAATGGACAGGGGAATGAAAAA.

This clone was detected ten times or more. The CDR3 end lies 3 residues beyond the end of the read and is filled in from the germline J gene. The chain is built from TRBV5-1 and TRBJ2-3; TRBD1 is a possible D gene (5 bases). V lost 0 bases and J lost 3, with 17 bases in between. Per germline, CDR1 SGHRS and CDR2 YFSETQ. The CDR3 runs 17 residues. The CDR3 reads CASSLGLQVDPTDTQYF. The DNA read from the CDR3 is TGCGCCAGCAGCTTGGGGCTACAGGTAGATCCTACAGATACG.

As regards this clone: The CDR3 extends 3 residues past the end of the read, so its final part is completed from the germline J gene. V gene TRBV2 combines with J gene TRBJ2-1; 9 nucleotides match TRBD1. CDR3 length equals 15 residues. Trimming cost V 6 bases and J 9 bases; bases outside gene matches: 12. Germline CDR1 reads SNHLY; CDR2 reads FYNNEI. CDR3 DNA (partial): TGTGCCAGCAGAGAATCTAACAGGGGGCCGGGTGAG. Protein: CASRESNRGPGE. The whole CDR3 is CASRESNRGPGEQFF.

With respect to this clone: The observed sequence ends 3 residues before the CDR3 terminus, with the missing tail filled in from the germline J gene. The chain links TRBV2 to TRBJ1-6; a possible D gene is TRBD1 (5 bases). Germline loops: CDR1 SNHLY, CDR2 FYNNEI. CDR3 length: 17 residues. The V and J ends lost 4 bases and 10 bases respectively, with 23 bases between them. The CDR3 sequence: CASSAGPHGGEESPLHF. The sequenced part of the CDR3 DNA is TGTGCCAGCAGTGCGGGGCCCCACGGGGGTGAGGAGTCACCC. Supplemented by reference TRBV2 and TRBJ1-6, the full variable domain reads EPEVTQTPSHQVTQMGQEVILRCVPISNHLYFYWYRQILGQKVEFLVSFYNNEISEKSEIFDDQFSVERPDGSNFTLKIRSTKLEDSAMYFCASSAGPHGGEESPLHFGNGTRLTVT.

The table lists this clone with many counts. The observed sequence ends 3 residues before the CDR3 terminus, with the missing tail filled in from the germline J gene. The chain joins TRBV15 to TRBJ2-7; D remains unclear. The V gene lost 0 bases and the J gene lost 6 bases, with 9 bases spanning the gap. Germline CDR1 reads LNHNV; CDR2 reads YYDKDF (reference sequence). There are 13 residues in the CDR3. CDR3 sequence: CATSRDQRREQYF. The DNA read from the CDR3 is TGTGCCACCAGCAGAGATCAGCGTCGCGAG.

This clone was seen many times. The CDR3 goes on 3 residues after the read ends, and that part is filled in from the germline J gene. This sequence joins TRBV20-1 and TRBJ2-7, with 10 bases identical to TRBD1. V trimming: 2 bases; J trimming: 4 bases; junction bases outside the gene matches: 5. The CDR3 contains 14 residues. CDR1 DFQATT and CDR2 SNEGSKA come from the germline V gene (reference sequence). Incomplete CDR3 DNA: TGCAGTGCTAGAAATCCGGGACAGGGGTACGAG. Protein sequence: CSARNPGQGYE. In full, the CDR3 is CSARNPGQGYEQYF.

In its sample, this clone was seen many times. The read gets to within 3 residues of the CDR3 end, and the germline J gene fills in the rest. V gene TRBV5-1 combines with J gene TRBJ1-4, with 9 bases that match TRBD1. The CDR3 loop spans 15 amino acids. V was pared by 6 bases and J by 8 bases, with 11 bases of the junction left unmatched. Per germline, CDR1 SGHRS and CDR2 YFSETQ. The CDR3 here is CASTSGTGRVEKLFF. CDR3 bases read: TGCGCCAGCACCTCCGGGACAGGGAGAGTAGAAAAA.

Ten or more counts support this clone. The read ends 3 residues shy of where the CDR3 ends; the end is completed using the germline J gene. The V gene is TRBV19, the J gene TRBJ2-7; TRBD2 might be the D (6 bases). CDR3 length: 15 residues. Germline V gene lookup returns CDR1 LNHDA and CDR2 SQIVND (reference sequence). V was trimmed by 1 base and J by 0 bases, leaving 10 bases between them. The CDR3 spells CASSIAPSDSYEQYF. The CDR3 DNA, read in part, is TGTGCCAGTAGTATAGCGCCTAGCGACTCCTACGAG.

The table lists this clone with many counts. The sequence runs out 3 residues before the end of the CDR3; the remainder is reconstructed from the germline J gene. The chain links TRBV20-1 to TRBJ1-5; the D gene is possibly TRBD1 (5 bases). The CDR3 consists of 15 residues. Deletions cut 3 bases from V and 7 bases from J, with 19 bases between. Germline loops: CDR1 DFQATT, CDR2 SNEGSKA (reference sequence). The CDR3: CSARVDGGLGQPQHF. CDR3 DNA (partial): TGCAGTGCTAGGGTCGATGGGGGACTAGGACAGCCC.

This clone has at least ten counts. The observed sequence ends 3 residues before the CDR3 terminus, with the missing tail filled in from the germline J gene. The chain carries TRBV5-1 and TRBJ1-4; 9 nucleotides agree with TRBD1. J gave up 9 bases and V 4 bases, and 10 bases lay outside the gene matches. Germline CDR1 SGHRS, CDR2 YFSETQ. The CDR3 spans 15 residues. CDR3: CASSASGTGLQKLFF. The DNA read from the CDR3 is TGCGCCAGCAGCGCCTCCGGGACAGGGCTGCAAAAA.

The sample holds many counts of this clone. The CDR3 end falls 3 residues outside the read, so it is completed with the germline J gene. The chain couples TRBV20-1 to TRBJ1-2, with TRBD1 identical over 7 bases. Germline CDR1 and CDR2: DFQATT and SNEGSKA (reference sequence). With 3 bases clipped from V and 7 bases from J, the junction kept 11 bases outside the gene matches. The CDR3 contains 14 residues. The CDR3: CSASPAGGSGGYTF. The sequenced part of the CDR3 DNA is TGCAGTGCTAGCCCGGCAGGGGGGAGCGGTGGC.

This clone was seen at least ten times. The CDR3 is cut off 3 residues early in the read; its end comes from the germline J gene. The J gene is TRBJ2-2, the V gene TRBV30, with TRBD1 as a possible D gene (5 bases). Trimming took 0 bases from V and 1 from J, leaving 9 bases between them. The CDR3 consists of 15 residues. Germline V gene sequence: CDR1 GTSNPN, CDR2 SVGIG (reference sequence). The DNA read from the CDR3 is TGTGCCTGGAGTGTATCAGGGTTGAACACCGGGGAG. Translating gives CAWSVSGLNTGE. In full, the CDR3 reads CAWSVSGLNTGELFF.